The present entry profiles one T cell receptor (beta chain) with its context. The data were obtained in a study of blood T cell repertoires in COVID-19. For the study at large: Samples of COVID-19 (acute and convalescent) were obtained from the United States, Italy and Spain.

The CDR3 extends over 14 amino acids. The germline V gene encodes CDR1 LNHDA and CDR2 SQIVND (reference sequence). The V end lost 10 bases, the J end lost 5 bases, and 19 bases lay between the germline ends. In the study's own analysis: Researchers report that nucleated cell counts were estimated from reference gene primer amplification. Some clones are missing from TCRdb's copy, which holds only in-frame ones; the method was immunoSEQ multiplex PCR. For V, J and clone size, that table is used; D and trimming come from the DNA. The sample records over 80,000 clones, less than 80% being singletons. The clonotype comes from a woman between 50 and 59 years old with acute or convalescent COVID-19. The chain recombines TRBV19 with TRBJ2-3; maybe TRBD2 (6 bases). Input material: peripheral blood. The CDR3 region has the DNA TGTGCCACCTCACAGGTTTTTAGCGGAGATACGCAGTATTTT. This gives the protein CATSQVFSGDTQYF.